The 4 T cell receptor beta chains reported below all come from one sample, sequenced in a study of T cell responses to AZD1222 COVID-19 vaccine (dated by TCRdb to the early 2020s). The library relied on the immunoSEQ multiplex PCR assay. Imported from immuneACCESS, the table was reduced by TCRdb to in-frame sequences with V and J called. These copies leave out some clones; in studies compared against another copy, an unresolved V gene accounts for under half, and the cause of the remainder is not known. This sample lists 110,000 to 150,000 clones; approximately 91% were detected once. The top ten constitute about 1.9% of the sample. The sample's time point label, decoded: about 28 days (+/-7) after the second vaccine dose. Sequencing was performed on peripheral blood, taken 28 days after the second AZD1222 dose. The receptor set was obtained from an adult who received the AZD1222 COVID-19 vaccine.

The chain recombines TRBV5-1 with TRBJ1-3; possibly TRBD1 for D (6 bases). The CDR3 has 16 residues. In germline, CDR1 is SGHRS, CDR2 YFSETQ. V was shortened by 0 bases and J by 4 bases, with 14 bases between the two germline ends. The CDR3: CASSLEGGAKGNTIYF. DNA of the CDR3: TGCGCCAGCAGCTTGGAAGGGGGGGCGAAAGGAAACACCATATATTTT. Full variable domain (outside the CDR3, taken from reference TRBV5-1 and TRBJ1-3): KAGVTQTPRYLIKTRGQQVTLSCSPISGHRSVSWYQQTPGQGLQFLFEYFSETQRNKGNFPGRFSGRQFSNSRSEMNVSTLELGDSALYLCASSLEGGAKGNTIYFGEGSWLTVV.

The rearrangement joins TRBV11-1 to TRBJ2-2; the D is unclear. Between the trimmed V and J ends, which lost 1 base and 7 bases, there was a span of 10 bases. Germline V gene lookup returns CDR1 SGHAT and CDR2 FQDESV (reference sequence). The CDR3 totals 14 residues. The CDR3 coding sequence is TGTGCCAGCAGCTTAGTACACTTGGGCGGGGAGCTGTTTTTT. This translates into CASSLVHLGGELFF.

The V gene is TRBV12-3 or TRBV12-4, the J gene TRBJ1-3; D possibly corresponds to TRBD1 (5 bases). This CDR3 contains 13 residues. The V end was cut by 6 bases, the J end by 7 bases, with 13 bases between. CDR3 residues: CASRIQEGNTIYF. The CDR3 region has the DNA TGTGCCAGCAGGATCCAGGAGGGGAACACCATATATTTT.

The V call is TRBV10-3, the J call TRBJ1-2; possibly TRBD1 for D (6 bases). The length of the CDR3 is 15 residues. In germline, CDR1 is ENHRY, CDR2 SYGVKD. V lost 3 bases and J 4 bases, leaving 15 bases between the germline ends. The CDR3 DNA reads as TGTGCCATCAGTGAAGGAGGGGGGCTGGGCTATGGCTACACCTTC. Translated: CAISEGGGLGYGYTF.